This TCR beta chain originates from a study of beta chain features in type 1 diabetes. Study information: Healthy donors and patients had similar age, gender and cell yields. General observations from the study: A moderate, significant TCRB CDR3 shortening appeared in type 1 diabetes across four CD4+ subsets.

All of the isolated RNA was reverse transcribed, so expressed TCRB transcripts were sequenced. The study sequenced naive, central memory and regulatory T cell samples to an average of roughly 4 million reads. Assay used: immunoSEQ multiplex PCR; TCRdb lists only in-frame clones, some missing. The sample includes about 700,000 clones, over 10% of them seen just once. The ends were cut back, 0 bases at V and 4 bases at J, with 13 bases in the middle. CDR1 is SGHRS, CDR2 YFSETQ, per germline. The CDR3 is made up of 16 amino acids. Donors contributed one heparinised blood draw apiece, averaging about 116 mL. CD45RO/CCR7/CD25/CD127/CD95/CD27 separated CD4+ naive, central memory, regulatory and stem cell-like memory cells by sorting. On this clone: The antigen remains undetermined.

This chain uses TRBV5-1 with TRBJ2-2; maybe TRBD1 (5 bases). The origin of this receptor is a man between 18 and 35 years old with type 1 diabetes. Material: naive CD4+ T cells from blood. The CDR3 nucleotides read TGCGCCAGCAGCTTGGAGAAGGGGCGCGGCACCGGGGAGCTGTTTTTT. This gives the protein CASSLEKGRGTGELFF.